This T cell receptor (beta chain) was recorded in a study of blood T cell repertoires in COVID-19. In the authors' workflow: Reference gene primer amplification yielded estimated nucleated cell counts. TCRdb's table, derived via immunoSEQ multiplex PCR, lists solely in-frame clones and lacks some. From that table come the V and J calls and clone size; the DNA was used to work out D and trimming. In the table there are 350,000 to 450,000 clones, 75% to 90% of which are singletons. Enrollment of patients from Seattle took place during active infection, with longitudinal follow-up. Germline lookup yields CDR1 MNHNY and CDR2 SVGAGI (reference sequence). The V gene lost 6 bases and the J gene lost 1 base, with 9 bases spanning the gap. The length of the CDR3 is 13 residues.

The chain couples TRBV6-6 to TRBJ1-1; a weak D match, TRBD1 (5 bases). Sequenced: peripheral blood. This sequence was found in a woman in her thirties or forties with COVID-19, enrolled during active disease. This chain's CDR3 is CASSLQENTEAFF. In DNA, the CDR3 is TGTGCCAGCAGCCTACAGGAGAACACTGAAGCTTTCTTT.